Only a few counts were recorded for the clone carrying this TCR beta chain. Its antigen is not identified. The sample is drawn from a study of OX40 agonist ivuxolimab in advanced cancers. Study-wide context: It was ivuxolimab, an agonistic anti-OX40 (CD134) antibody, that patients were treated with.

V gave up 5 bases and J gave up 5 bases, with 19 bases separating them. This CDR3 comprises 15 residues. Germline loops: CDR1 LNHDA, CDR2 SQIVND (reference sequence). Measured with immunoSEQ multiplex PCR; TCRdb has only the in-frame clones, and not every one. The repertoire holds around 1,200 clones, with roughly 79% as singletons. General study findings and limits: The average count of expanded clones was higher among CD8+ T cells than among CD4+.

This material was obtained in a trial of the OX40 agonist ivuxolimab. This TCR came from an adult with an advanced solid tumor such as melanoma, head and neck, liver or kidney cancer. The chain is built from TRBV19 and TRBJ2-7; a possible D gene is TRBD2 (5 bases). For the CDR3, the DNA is TGTGCCAGTAGTCTGGGAGTCCGCCGATCCGACGAGCAGTACTTC. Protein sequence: CASSLGVRRSDEQYF.